This T cell receptor beta chain was obtained from a study of spatial heterogeneity in lung cancer. General study results and limits: Mutation tallies in tumors tracked expanded intratumoral alpha and beta TCR counts. Ubiquitous and regional nonsynonymous mutations were each tracked by the matching count of ubiquitous or regional expanded TCRs. Beta chains had 13% to 15% coverage of tumor T cells, and alpha chains had about 7%.

Germline CDR1 SGDLS, CDR2 YYNGEE. V was shortened by 4 bases and J by 5 bases, with 15 bases between the two germline ends. The CDR3 runs 14 residues. TCRdb itself ran the 5' RACE reads through MiXCR, one entry per CDR3 protein. The sample consists of approximately 10,000 distinct CDR3 sequences, 5% to 6% of them appearing once. This clonotype has a count of ten or more. Its cognate antigen is unknown. Time point here: sample taken at primary tumor resection. Samples came from 60 to 75 TRACERx patients with untreated early-stage lung cancer. Tumor, nontumor lung or frozen PBMC supplied whole RNA, sequenced without sorting.

The chain joins TRBV9 to TRBJ1-1; D remains ambiguous. Sequencing used lung tumor tissue, obtained at surgery. The receptor's source is a male donor with early-stage non-small cell lung cancer. The CDR3 nucleotides read TGTGCCAGCAGCTTTGGACTTTATCAGACTGAAGCTTTCTTT. Residues: CASSFGLYQTEAFF.